This TCR beta chain was recovered during a study of beta chain features in type 1 diabetes (dated by TCRdb to the late 2010s). General notes on the study: Mean age, gender distribution, total cell number and subset yield did not differ between patients and healthy donors. Across all samples, about 110 million sorted cells were examined, and cell number per subset correlated strongly with RNA yield. The study compared the TCRB repertoires of sorted circulating CD4+ T cell subsets in recently diagnosed type 1 diabetes patients with those in matched healthy donors. Whereas all 28 donors provided naive and central memory subsets, regulatory and stem cell-like memory subsets were isolated from just 8 patients and roughly eight healthy donors.

Each donor gave one peripheral blood draw, around 100 mL on average, collected into heparinised tubes. Using a panel that included CD45RO, CCR7, CD25, CD127, CD95 and CD27, naive, central memory, regulatory and stem cell-like memory CD4+ T cells were sorted on a BD FACSAria II. All sorted populations exceeded 98% purity. Right away, PBMCs were isolated by Lymphoprep density gradient centrifugation and were stained directly, with no culture step. Samples were stained and sorted in pairs, with one healthy donor and one patient per experiment, so that batch effects were minimized. What the study reported, not specific to this receptor: Naive, central memory and regulatory TCRB repertoires appeared to be more similar among patients than among healthy donors. Patients with type 1 diabetes made fewer insertions and deleted more nucleotides at VDJ recombination sites, implying thymic rearrangement abnormalities. In all four CD4+ subsets, TCRB CDR3 length was moderately but significantly shorter in type 1 diabetes patients. Because cDNA was sequenced instead of genomic DNA, highly expressing activated cells could be over-represented, though the groups showed no difference in activation or CD3 levels. Shorter templates might be favored by PCR, yet because patient and control samples were amplified and corrected together, any such skew would affect both groups equally. Because small numbers of individuals were included in the HLA sub-analyses, any influence of HLA type on TCRB rearrangement was left unresolved.

To note about this clone: Its antigen remains undetermined. Qualities for individual bases were not recorded, and no much larger clone is one base off.

Trimming takes 0 bases from V and 2 bases from J, and the germline ends sit 12 bases apart. Inclusive of the bounding cysteine and phenylalanine, the CDR3 is 16 residues long. The entry retains the CDR3 DNA only, 48 bases that are in frame from base 1. CDR1 and CDR2, looked up from the germline V gene, are SGHRS and YFSETQ. The entire isolated RNA was reverse transcribed using the High Capacity cDNA Reverse Transcription Kit, and thus expressed TCRB transcripts were sequenced. Stem cell-like memory T cell samples underwent survey-depth immunoSEQ sequencing, averaging about 1 million total reads per sample. After sorted cells were lysed in RLT buffer, RNA was extracted with DNase-treated RNeasy Micro or Mini kits, with the choice depending on cell number. To prevent cross-contamination, every cell subset was processed on its own, while patient and healthy donor samples were processed together. Using the immunoSEQ multiplex PCR, TCRB sequences were amplified from cDNA into 87-bp fragments spanning the CDR3 region. The amplicons were sequenced using the Illumina HiSeq platform. Per the authors' processing: PCR bias was corrected computationally using synthetic template baselines, and reads within Hamming distance 2 were collapsed, with unmergeable singletons discarded. Reads were aligned to IMGT to assign V, D and J genes, CDR3 length, and insertions or deletions at six rearrangement sites. Within each subset, clonotype counts were normalized to sorted cell number, and only after that were true diversity and Gini coefficients computed with the tcR R package. The overlap coefficient, calculated on TCRB nucleotide sequences, was used to quantify repertoire sharing. This immuneACCESS table, as held by TCRdb, lists in-frame sequences with V and J called but not all clones. Of the missing ones, under half trace to an unresolved V gene in checked studies; the others have no known cause. V and J calls and clone size are given by that table; D and trimming were obtained from the DNA. In this sample the table shows about 25,000 clones, roughly half of which occur a single time. Around 0.3% of the sample is in the top ten clones.

The chain links TRBV5-1 with TRBJ1-3; the D gene cannot be named for sure. Sequencing was carried out using stem cell memory CD4+ T cells from blood. This sample's cell subset or site label indicates: stem cell-like memory CD4+ T cells. The sequence was collected from a man in his thirties or forties with type 1 diabetes. CDR3 reads: CASSLDPGIPGNTIYF. The DNA sequence reads TGCGCCAGCAGCTTGGATCCGGGGATCCCTGGAAACACCATATATTTT.